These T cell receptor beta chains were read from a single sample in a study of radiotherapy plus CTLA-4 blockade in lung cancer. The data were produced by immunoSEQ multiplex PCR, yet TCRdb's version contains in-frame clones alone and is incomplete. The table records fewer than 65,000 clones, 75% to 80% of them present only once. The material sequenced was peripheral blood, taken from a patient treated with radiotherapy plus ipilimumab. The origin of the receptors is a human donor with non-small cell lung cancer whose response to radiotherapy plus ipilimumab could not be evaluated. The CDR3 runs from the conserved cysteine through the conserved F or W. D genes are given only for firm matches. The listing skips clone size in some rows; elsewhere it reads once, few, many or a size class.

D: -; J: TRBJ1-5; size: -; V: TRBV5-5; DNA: TGTGCCAGCATCGCACTCAGGCAGCCCCAGCATTTT; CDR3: CASIALRQPQHF
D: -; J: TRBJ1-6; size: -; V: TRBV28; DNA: TGTGCCAGCAGCTTTCCGGGGATGGGTCTAATAGATTCACCCCTCCACTTT; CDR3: CASSFPGMGLIDSPLHF
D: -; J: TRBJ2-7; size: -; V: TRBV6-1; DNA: TGTGCCAGCAGGAAGGGGGGGGTTCTCTCCTACGAGCAGTACTTC; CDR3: CASRKGGVLSYEQYF
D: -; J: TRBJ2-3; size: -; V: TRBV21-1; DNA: TGTGCCAGCAGCAGATCAGGCTCTACCACAGATACGCAGTATTTT; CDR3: CASSRSGSTTDTQYF
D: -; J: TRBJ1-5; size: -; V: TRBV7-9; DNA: TGTGCCAGCAGCCCACTCGACAATTATAGCAATCAGCCCCAGCATTTT; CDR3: CASSPLDNYSNQPQHF
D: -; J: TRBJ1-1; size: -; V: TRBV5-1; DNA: TGCGCCAGCAGCTTGCAGGGAACCATGAACACTGAAGCTTTCTTT; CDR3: CASSLQGTMNTEAFF
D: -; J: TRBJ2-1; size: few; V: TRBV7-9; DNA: TGTGCCAGCAGCTCACCGACAGACGGGGGAAGGGTTTTCTTC; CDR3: CASSSPTDGGRVFF
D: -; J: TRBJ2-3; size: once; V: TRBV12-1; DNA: TGTGCCAGCAGCTTTGATTGGGACACGGGACGCCCAGATACGCAGTATTTT; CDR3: CASSFDWDTGRPDTQYF
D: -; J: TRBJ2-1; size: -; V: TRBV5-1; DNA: TGCGCCAGCAGCGCCTCTAGCTCGTCCTACAATGAGCAGTTCTTC; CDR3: CASSASSSSYNEQFF
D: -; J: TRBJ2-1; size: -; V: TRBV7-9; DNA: TGTGCCAGCAGCTTGACAAACTACAATGAGCAGTTCTTC; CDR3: CASSLTNYNEQFF
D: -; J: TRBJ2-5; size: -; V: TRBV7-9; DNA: TGTGCCACCCGGGGAGGCCAAGAGACCCAGTACTTC; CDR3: CATRGGQETQYF
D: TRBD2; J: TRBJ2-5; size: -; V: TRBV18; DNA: TGTGCCAGCTCCCCGGGGGGCCAAGAGACCCAGTACTTC; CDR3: CASSPGGQETQYF
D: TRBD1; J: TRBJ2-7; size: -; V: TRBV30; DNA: TGTGCCTGGAGTGTATGGCCCGGACAGGCGATCTCCTACGAGCAGTACTTC; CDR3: CAWSVWPGQAISYEQYF